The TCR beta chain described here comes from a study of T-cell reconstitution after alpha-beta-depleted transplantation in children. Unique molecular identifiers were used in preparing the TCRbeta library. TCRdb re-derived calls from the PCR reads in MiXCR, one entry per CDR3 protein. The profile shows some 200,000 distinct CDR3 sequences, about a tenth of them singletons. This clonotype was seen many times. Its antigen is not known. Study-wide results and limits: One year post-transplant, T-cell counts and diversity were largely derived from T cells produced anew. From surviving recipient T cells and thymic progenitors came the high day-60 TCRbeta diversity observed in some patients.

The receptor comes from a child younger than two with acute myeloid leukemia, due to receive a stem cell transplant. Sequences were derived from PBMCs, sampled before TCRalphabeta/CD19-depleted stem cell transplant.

The CDR3: CAISESSNYGYTF. In DNA, the CDR3 is TGTGCCATCAGTGAGTCGAGTAACTATGGCTACACCTTC. The chain employs TRBV10-3 and TRBJ1-2; D call uncertain. The CDR3 is 13 residues long. V was shortened by 0 bases and J by 1 base, with 3 bases between the two germline ends. Germline-derived CDR1 and CDR2 are ENHRY and SYGVKD.